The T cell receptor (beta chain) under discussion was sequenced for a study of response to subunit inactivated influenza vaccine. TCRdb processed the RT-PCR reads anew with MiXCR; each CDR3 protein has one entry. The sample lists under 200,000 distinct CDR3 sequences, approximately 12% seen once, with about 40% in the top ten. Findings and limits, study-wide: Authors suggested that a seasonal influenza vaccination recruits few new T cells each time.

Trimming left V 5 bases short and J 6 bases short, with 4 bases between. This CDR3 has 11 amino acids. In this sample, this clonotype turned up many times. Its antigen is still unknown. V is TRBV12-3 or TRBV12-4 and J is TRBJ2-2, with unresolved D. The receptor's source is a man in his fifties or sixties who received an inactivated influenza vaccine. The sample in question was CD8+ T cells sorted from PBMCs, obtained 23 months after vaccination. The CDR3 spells CASSQPGELFF. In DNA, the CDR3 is TGTGCCAGCAGTCAACCCGGGGAGCTGTTTTTT.